A selection of T cell receptor beta chains follows, all from one sample in a study of T cell responses to AZD1222 COVID-19 vaccine. Here immunoSEQ multiplex PCR was the method, and the copy in TCRdb shows in-frame clones only, minus some. This sample has roughly 180,000 clones, with around 93% found just once. This sample comprised peripheral blood, obtained on day 0 of AZD1222 vaccination. The receptors derive from an adult in good health. The CDR3 runs from the conserved cysteine through the conserved F or W. Each record gives: D gene, clone size, V gene, J gene, CDR3 protein, CDR3 DNA. D genes are given only for firm matches. Size values are once, few and many counts, or a class for expanded clones, and some rows have none.

>.|once|TRBV2|TRBJ1-2
CASSPRGGGYTF
TGTGCCAGCAGTCCACGCGGGGGGGGCTACACCTTC
>.|.|TRBV3-1/TRBV3-2|TRBJ2-1
CASSQDYTSYNEQFF
TGTGCCAGCAGCCAAGACTATACATCCTACAATGAGCAGTTCTTC
>.|.|TRBV10-3|TRBJ2-7
CAGGYPNEQYF
TGTGCCGGGGGTTATCCCAACGAGCAGTACTTC
>.|.|TRBV7-2|TRBJ2-5
CASSLQGRTQETQYF
TGTGCCAGCAGCTTACAGGGACGGACCCAAGAGACCCAGTACTTC
>.|.|TRBV6-2/TRBV6-3|TRBJ1-1
CASSYREIGPGGTEAFF
TGTGCCAGCAGTTATCGCGAAATTGGCCCGGGAGGGACTGAAGCTTTCTTT
>TRBD1|.|TRBV6-1|TRBJ1-5
CASSEGTGGPNQPQHF
TGTGCCAGCAGTGAGGGTACAGGGGGACCAAATCAGCCCCAGCATTTT
>.|few|TRBV28|TRBJ1-5
CASNPPTVRIGQPQHF
TGTGCCAGCAACCCGCCGACAGTGAGAATAGGACAGCCCCAGCATTTT
>TRBD1|.|TRBV6-1|TRBJ1-1
CASSEGQGNTEAFF
TGTGCCAGCAGTGAGGGACAGGGGAACACTGAAGCTTTCTTT
>.|once|TRBV29-1|TRBJ1-1
CVVNRDPNTEAFF
TGCGTTGTAAACAGGGACCCGAACACTGAAGCTTTCTTT
>TRBD1|.|TRBV5-4|TRBJ2-5
CASSLTGTGGWETQYF
TGTGCCAGCAGCTTAACCGGGACAGGGGGGTGGGAGACCCAGTACTTC
>.|once|TRBV7-3|TRBJ1-1
CASSTGAMNTEAFF
TGTGCCAGCAGCACCGGGGCCATGAACACTGAAGCTTTCTTT
>.|.|TRBV4-3|TRBJ1-6
CASSQERGSNSPLHF
TGCGCCAGCAGCCAAGAGAGGGGATCTAATTCACCCCTCCACTTT
>.|.|TRBV24-1|TRBJ2-1
CATEGHNEQFF
TGTGCCACCGAGGGCCACAATGAGCAGTTCTTC
>.|.|TRBV28|TRBJ1-2
CASSLSIENYGYTF
TGTGCCAGCAGTTTATCAATAGAAAACTATGGCTACACCTTC
>.|.|TRBV5-1|TRBJ2-6
CASSLVPSGGANVLTF
TGCGCCAGCAGCTTGGTCCCGTCTGGAGGGGCCAACGTCCTGACTTTC
>TRBD1|.|TRBV10-1|TRBJ2-7
CASRGTGDEQYF
TGCGCCAGCAGGGGCACAGGGGACGAGCAGTACTTC
>.|.|TRBV7-8|TRBJ2-7
CASSLNGGPSYEQYF
TGTGCCAGCAGCCTAAATGGCGGGCCGAGCTACGAGCAGTACTTC
>TRBD1|.|TRBV7-8|TRBJ1-1
CASRTGGGSTEAFF
TGTGCCAGCAGAACAGGGGGCGGGAGCACTGAAGCTTTCTTT
>.|.|TRBV6-1|TRBJ2-1
CASSEAPSYNEQFF
TGTGCCAGCAGTGAAGCGCCTTCCTACAATGAGCAGTTCTTC
>.|.|TRBV2|TRBJ1-6
CASSEQDLHNSPLHF
TGTGCCAGCAGTGAACAGGATCTCCATAATTCACCCCTCCACTTT
>.|.|TRBV19|TRBJ2-7
CATSKEGDEQYF
TGTGCCACATCCAAGGAGGGAGACGAGCAGTACTTC
>.|.|TRBV7-9|TRBJ1-4
CASSLENRFSEKLFF
TGTGCCAGCAGCTTAGAAAATAGGTTCAGTGAAAAACTGTTTTTT
>.|.|TRBV18|TRBJ2-5
CASSPLREVRETQYF
TGTGCCAGCTCACCACTCCGAGAAGTCCGGGAGACCCAGTACTTC
>TRBD1|.|TRBV28|TRBJ2-7
CATQTGQGTYEQYF
TGTGCCACCCAAACGGGACAGGGGACCTACGAGCAGTACTTC
>TRBD2|.|TRBV6-4|TRBJ2-3
CASSDSSGGADTQYF
TGTGCCAGCAGTGACTCGAGCGGGGGTGCAGATACGCAGTATTTT
>.|once|TRBV7-2|TRBJ2-7
CASREDYEQYF
TGTGCCAGCAGGGAGGACTACGAGCAGTACTTC
>.|.|TRBV5-5|TRBJ1-1
CASSLASMDSPFF
TGTGCCAGCAGCTTGGCCTCCATGGATTCCCCTTTCTTT
>.|.|TRBV7-2|TRBJ2-7
CASSSAGAIYEQYF
TGTGCCAGCAGCTCCGCGGGGGCTATCTACGAGCAGTACTTC
>.|.|TRBV7-2|TRBJ2-5
CASSRGVTKTQYF
TGTGCCAGCAGCAGGGGGGTGACGAAGACCCAGTACTTC
>TRBD1|.|TRBV28|TRBJ1-4
CASKGMTGGYEKLFF
TGTGCCAGCAAGGGGATGACAGGGGGCTATGAAAAACTGTTTTTT
>.|.|TRBV7-9|TRBJ2-1
CASSLLRSWGHNEQFF
TGTGCCAGCAGCTTATTACGTTCCTGGGGGCACAATGAGCAGTTCTTC
>TRBD1|.|TRBV30|TRBJ1-2
CAWSGQGVGGYTF
TGTGCCTGGAGTGGACAGGGGGTCGGTGGCTACACCTTC
>TRBD1|.|TRBV28|TRBJ2-6
CATRLLRGQGVKANVLTF
TGTGCCACCAGGCTCTTACGGGGACAGGGAGTAAAGGCCAACGTCCTGACTTTC
>.|.|TRBV5-1|TRBJ2-2
CASSPRPGTPSTGTGELFF
TGCGCCAGCAGCCCCCGCCCCGGGACACCCTCTACGGGGACCGGGGAGCTGTTTTTT
>TRBD1|.|TRBV28|TRBJ1-4
CASIHTGTGREKLFF
TGTGCCAGCATTCATACCGGGACAGGCAGAGAAAAACTGTTTTTT
>TRBD1|.|TRBV6-5|TRBJ1-6
CASTGTGGSPLHF
TGTGCCAGCACCGGGACAGGGGGTTCACCCCTCCACTTT
>.|.|TRBV21-1|TRBJ1-2
CASSKMLSECYGYTF
TGTGCCAGCAGCAAGATGTTGTCAGAGTGCTATGGCTACACCTTC
>TRBD1|once|TRBV19|TRBJ1-5
CASSLNRGLGQPQHF
TGTGCCAGTAGTCTTAACAGGGGGCTGGGTCAGCCCCAGCATTTT
>.|.|TRBV5-5|TRBJ1-6
CASVWRAAGSPLHF
TGTGCCAGCGTCTGGAGGGCAGCTGGATCACCCCTCCACTTT
>.|.|TRBV19|TRBJ2-4
CASSIAGTAKNIQYF
TGTGCCAGTAGTATCGCAGGTACAGCCAAAAACATTCAGTACTTC
>.|.|TRBV9|TRBJ2-3
CASSVDFDTQYF
TGTGCCAGCAGCGTAGATTTTGATACGCAGTATTTT
>.|.|TRBV7-7|TRBJ2-1
CASSLALGLLNGEQFF
TGTGCCAGCAGCTTAGCGCTCGGGCTTTTAAATGGTGAGCAGTTCTTC